This TCR beta chain originates from a study of persistence of HIV-infected CD4 T cells. The CDR3 has 17 amino acids. The germline CDR1 and CDR2 sequences are MNHNY and SVGAGI (reference sequence). V lost 5 bases to trimming and J lost 0 bases; unmatched junction nucleotides: 7. This nonspecific control used anti-CD3/anti-CD28 bead stimulation of CD4+ T cells. Sorting of responding CD4+ T cells relied on upregulated CD40 ligand together with CD69. These HIV-1-infected adults initiated suppressive ART in chronic infection. Donors had CD4+ T cell counts above 400 cells/uL and were CMV-seropositive. For less than 20 hours, CD8-depleted PBMCs received anti-CD28/CD49d costimulation, a CD40-blocking antibody and enfuvirtide. A word on this clone: Its specificity is unknown.

The libraries were made with immunoSEQ version 4 in survey mode. Profiling relied on immunoSEQ multiplex PCR, and the TCRdb table lists in-frame clones only, not all of them. The sample includes around 45,000 clones, roughly nine tenths of them seen just once. The chain uses TRBV6-6 and TRBJ2-1, with 10 bases identical to TRBD2. The sequenced sample was CD4+ T cells sorted from PBMCs after roughly 20-hour stimulation, obtained from a patient who received antiretroviral therapy. The clonotype was recovered from an adult man with HIV who was CMV-seropositive. The CDR3, as DNA: TGTGCCAGCAGTCGGTCGAGCGGGGGGGCCTCCTACAATGAGCAGTTCTTC. Translated: CASSRSSGGASYNEQFF.